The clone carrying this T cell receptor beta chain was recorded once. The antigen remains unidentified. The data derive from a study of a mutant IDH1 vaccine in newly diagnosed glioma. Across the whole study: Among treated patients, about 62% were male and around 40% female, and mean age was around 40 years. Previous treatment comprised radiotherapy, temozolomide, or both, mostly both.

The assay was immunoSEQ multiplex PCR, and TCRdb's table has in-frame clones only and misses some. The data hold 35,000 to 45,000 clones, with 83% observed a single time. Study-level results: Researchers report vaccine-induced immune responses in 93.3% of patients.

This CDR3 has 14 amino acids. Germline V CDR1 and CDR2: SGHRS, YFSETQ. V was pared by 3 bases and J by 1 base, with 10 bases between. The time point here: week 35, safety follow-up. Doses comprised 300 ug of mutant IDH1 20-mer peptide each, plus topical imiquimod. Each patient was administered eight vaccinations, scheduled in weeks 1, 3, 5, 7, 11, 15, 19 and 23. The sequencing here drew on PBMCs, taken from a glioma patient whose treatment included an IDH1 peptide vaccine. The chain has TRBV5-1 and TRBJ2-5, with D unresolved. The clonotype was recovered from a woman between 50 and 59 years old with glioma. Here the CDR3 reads CASSSGRIQETQYF. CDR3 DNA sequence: TGCGCCAGCAGCTCAGGACGGATCCAAGAGACCCAGTACTTC.